A selection of T cell receptor beta chains follows, all from one sample in a study of OX40 agonist ivuxolimab in advanced cancers. Clones were sequenced by immunoSEQ multiplex PCR, and TCRdb holds only the in-frame ones, with some missing. The sample holds around 39,000 clones, roughly 82% seen once. The sample here was CD4+ or CD8+ T cells sorted from blood, taken in a trial of the OX40 agonist ivuxolimab. These receptors were collected from an adult with an advanced solid tumor such as melanoma, head and neck, liver or kidney cancer. CDR3s include the opening cysteine and the closing phenylalanine or tryptophan.

v_gene	j_gene	CDR3aa
TRBV6-1	TRBJ2-7	CASSVQDYEQYF
TRBV18	TRBJ1-2	CASSPLEGGASSYTF
TRBV7-3	TRBJ1-1	CASSALGRNTEAFF
TRBV30	TRBJ2-3	CAWSRPDTQYF
TRBV29-1	TRBJ1-5	CSVAPGPGGPQHF
TRBV6-1	TRBJ1-4	CASTPGVAEKLFF
TRBV11-2	TRBJ2-3	CASSRVGVTDTQYF
TRBV28	TRBJ2-7	CASSPRGEQYF
TRBV7-9	TRBJ2-7	CASSLFGTGSSSGSGEQYF
TRBV28	TRBJ2-3	CASSIQPGQGEYF
TRBV15	TRBJ2-7	CATSREMGNRLDEQYF
TRBV15	TRBJ2-1	CATSRDAGVENEQFF
TRBV11-2	TRBJ2-3	CASSYGDRFTDTQYF
TRBV6-1	TRBJ2-1	CALGGGLADTEQFF
TRBV27	TRBJ2-1	CASSFTDPRGNEQFF
TRBV4-2	TRBJ2-7	CASSQERGIGYEQYF
TRBV28	TRBJ2-7	CASSPQAYEQYF
TRBV11-3	TRBJ2-5	CASSPYSRAETQYF
TRBV5-1	TRBJ1-6	CASTPRGASYNSPLHF
TRBV2	TRBJ1-6	CASREGGYNSPLHF
TRBV19	TRBJ2-2	CASRRQGNTGELFF
TRBV27	TRBJ2-7	CASSRGAQGFYEQYF
TRBV5-1	TRBJ1-1	CASSLGADTEAFF
TRBV6-5	TRBJ2-7	CASSTTTGTEGEQYF
TRBV18	TRBJ1-1	CASSPGDNTEAFF
TRBV5-1	TRBJ1-3	CASSPNERRPSGNTIYF
TRBV5-1	TRBJ2-7	CASSSSGGAYEQYF
TRBV9	TRBJ2-7	CASSVEGSGRSEQYF
TRBV15	TRBJ1-1	CATSRGGVNTEAFF
TRBV19	TRBJ2-2	CASKVLAEDTGELFF
TRBV27	TRBJ2-3	CASSSKPGGEGRF
TRBV30	TRBJ1-1	CAWSVTPMNTEAFF
TRBV5-1	TRBJ1-1	CASSLSFGGNTEAFF